The T cell receptor beta chain described here comes from a study of blood T cell repertoires in COVID-19. CDR1 is KGHSH, CDR2 LQKENI, per germline. Trimming shortened V by 6 bases and J by 4 bases, and 15 bases separated the two germline ends. The CDR3 sequence is 14 residues long. In the study's own analysis: Reference gene primer amplification gave nucleated cell count estimates. The data were produced by immunoSEQ multiplex PCR, yet TCRdb's version contains in-frame clones alone and is incomplete. Clone size and the V and J calls come from that table; the DNA yielded D and trimming. The table shows about 70,000 clones, with around 87% occurring only once. This clone appeared a single time.

Sequenced: peripheral blood. The rearrangement uses TRBV18 and TRBJ1-1, with D unresolved. The source is a man in his 70s with active COVID-19. The DNA for the CDR3 is TGTGCCAGCTCCCCCGTCCGGGGTTCCACTGAAGCTTTCTTT. Translating gives CASSPVRGSTEAFF. Full variable domain (outside the CDR3, taken from reference TRBV18 and TRBJ1-1): NAGVMQNPRHLVRRRGQEARLRCSPMKGHSHVYWYRQLPEEGLKFMVYLQKENIIDESGMPKERFSAEFPKEGPSILRIQQVVRGDSAAYFCASSPVRGSTEAFFGQGTRLTVV.